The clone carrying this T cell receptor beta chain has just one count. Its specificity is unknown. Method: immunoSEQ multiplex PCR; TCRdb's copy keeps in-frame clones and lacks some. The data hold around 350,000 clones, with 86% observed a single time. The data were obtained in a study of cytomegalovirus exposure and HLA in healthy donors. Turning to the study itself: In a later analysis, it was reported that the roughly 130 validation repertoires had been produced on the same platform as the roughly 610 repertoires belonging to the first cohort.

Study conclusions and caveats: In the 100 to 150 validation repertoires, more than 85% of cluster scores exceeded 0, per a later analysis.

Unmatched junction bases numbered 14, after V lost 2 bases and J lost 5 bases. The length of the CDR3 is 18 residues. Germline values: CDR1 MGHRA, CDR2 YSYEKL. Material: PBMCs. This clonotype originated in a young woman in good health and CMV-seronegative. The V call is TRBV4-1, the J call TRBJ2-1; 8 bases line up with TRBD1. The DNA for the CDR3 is TGCGCCAGCAGCCAACCATCAGGGGGCTTTTCGCCACACAATGAGCAGTTCTTC. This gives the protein CASSQPSGGFSPHNEQFF.